Below, 8 T cell receptor beta chains from the same sample are listed, as sequenced in a study of technical replicates of blood from a few donors. Sequencing was performed with immunoSEQ multiplex PCR; in TCRdb, only in-frame clones are kept and a portion is missing. The data contain tens of thousands of clones, 92% of them singletons. Material for sequencing was T cells isolated from PBMCs. These receptors were obtained from a human donor in good health.

V is TRBV6-1 and J is TRBJ2-1; 12 bases map to TRBD2. The J segment lost 7 bases and the V segment lost 6 bases, leaving 7 bases of the junction unmatched. Germline V lookup: CDR1 MNHNS, CDR2 SASEGT. The CDR3 sequence is 15 residues long. CDR3 coding DNA: TGTGCCAGCAGGTTTCTAGCGGGAGGGTCGAATGAGCAGTTCTTC. Encoded protein: CASRFLAGGSNEQFF.

V is TRBV29-1 and J is TRBJ2-7, with 11 nucleotides matching TRBD1. CDR1 is SQVTM and CDR2 is ANQGSEA in the germline V gene. The CDR3 has 14 residues. V was clipped by 5 bases and J by 3 bases; unmatched bases: 6. The CDR3 DNA follows: TGCAGCGTTATACCGGGACAGGGGGGCTACGAGCAGTACTTC. Protein: CSVIPGQGGYEQYF.

The rearrangement uses TRBV6-6 and TRBJ2-7, with D maybe TRBD2 (6 bases). The CDR3 has 15 residues. Trimming left V 1 base short and J 2 bases short, with 12 bases between. Germline CDR1 MNHNY, CDR2 SVGAGI (reference sequence). CDR3 protein: CASSYFQGGTYEQYF. CDR3 bases: TGTGCCAGCAGTTACTTTCAAGGCGGGACCTACGAGCAGTACTTC.

The chain is built from TRBV5-6 and TRBJ2-5; weak D call: TRBD1 (6 bases). Germline CDR1 and CDR2: SGHDT and YYEEEE. Deletions cut 5 bases from V and 3 bases from J, with 14 bases between. The CDR3 has 14 amino acids. The CDR3 nucleotides are TGTGCCAGCAGTTCTGGACAGAAAAAAGAGACCCAGTACTTC. Amino acids: CASSSGQKKETQYF.

Here the CDR3 reads CASSYYTGAGELFF. As DNA, the CDR3 is TGTGCCAGCAGTTACTACACAGGGGCCGGGGAGCTGTTTTTT. This rearrangement joins TRBV6-5 to TRBJ2-2, with 7 positions matching TRBD1. Trimming at V came to 1 base and at J to 6 bases, leaving 2 bases not matched to a gene. The CDR3 is 14 amino acids. Germline V CDR1 and CDR2: MNHEY, SVGAGI.

J is TRBJ2-7 and V is TRBV6-6; D not resolved. The CDR3 runs 14 residues. Per germline, CDR1 MNHNY and CDR2 SVGAGI (reference sequence). V dropped 0 bases and J dropped 3 bases, with 9 bases sitting between them. The chain's CDR3 is CASSYSSRLYEQYF. The CDR3 DNA is TGTGCCAGCAGTTACTCGAGCCGCCTCTACGAGCAGTACTTC.

The chain uses TRBV11-3 and TRBJ2-1, with D possibly being TRBD1 (5 bases). Germline V gives CDR1 SGHNT, CDR2 YENEEA. V shed 3 bases and J shed 3 bases, with 12 bases lying between them. This CDR3 comprises 15 residues. The CDR3 sequence is CASSFNRGGYNEQFF. CDR3 coding DNA: TGTGCCAGCAGCTTTAATAGGGGCGGCTACAATGAGCAGTTCTTC.

CDR3 DNA sequence: TGTGCCAGCAGCCCTGGACAGGGCCGCTCTGGGGCCAACGTCCTGACTTTC. Translation gives CASSPGQGRSGANVLTF. This chain links TRBV2 with TRBJ2-6, with TRBD1 matching 8 bases. Germline V gene data show CDR1 as SNHLY and CDR2 as FYNNEI. The CDR3 runs to 17 residues. J lost 0 bases, V lost 6 bases, and 7 bases had no gene match. The variable domain in full, with the rest retrieved from reference TRBV2 and TRBJ2-6, is EPEVTQTPSHQVTQMGQEVILRCVPISNHLYFYWYRQILGQKVEFLVSFYNNEISEKSEIFDDQFSVERPDGSNFTLKIRSTKLEDSAMYFCASSPGQGRSGANVLTFGAGSRLTVL.